The 2 T cell receptor beta chains in this list originate from one sample, sequenced in a study of type 1 and type 2 diabetes patients. Amplification started from genomic DNA. The TCR beta CDR3 region was amplified using 30 forward and 13 reverse primers. Each CDR3 protein is one row after TCRdb ran MiXCR on the multiplex PCR reads. The repertoire holds fewer than 300,000 distinct CDR3 sequences, with approximately 50% as singletons. Sequencing was performed on peripheral blood mononuclear cells (PBMCs). The receptors shown here come from a young man with type 2 diabetes.

The chain joins TRBV2 to TRBJ2-1; 7 nucleotides line up with TRBD2. The germline gives CDR1 SNHLY, CDR2 FYNNEI. There are 13 residues in the CDR3. Unmatched junction bases numbered 7, after V lost 3 bases and J lost 11 bases. CDR3 residues: CASSEVPSGQQFF. The CDR3 DNA reads as TGTGCCAGCAGTGAGGTGCCTAGCGGACAGCAGTTCTTC.

The rearrangement uses TRBV5-4 and TRBJ1-2; the D is unclear. Germline V gene lookup returns CDR1 SGHNT and CDR2 YYREEE (reference sequence). Trimming shortened V by 2 bases and J by 1 base, and 12 bases separated the two germline ends. The CDR3 is 15 amino acids. CDR3 region: CASSLSLTDNYGYTF. As DNA, the CDR3 is TGTGCCAGCAGCTTATCCCTAACTGATAACTATGGCTACACCTTC.